This TCR beta chain was identified in a study of blood T cell repertoires in COVID-19. Study context: COVID-19 samples from acute and convalescent phases originated in the United States, Italy and Spain. The analysed material was cDNA or gDNA that came from T cells, B-cell-depleted T cells, or PBMCs.

Losses at the gene ends were 3 bases for V and 0 bases for J; bases not matched to a gene: 3. Germline assignment: CDR1 SGHVS and CDR2 FQNEAQ. The CDR3 covers 17 residues. In the study's own analysis: Reference gene primer amplification yielded estimated nucleated cell counts. The protocol was immunoSEQ multiplex PCR, while the TCRdb copy is restricted to in-frame clones and leaves out a portion. V and J calls and clone size are as listed in that table; D and trimming were resolved from the DNA. Of 90,000 to 120,000 clones detected, around 80% appear once; the ten largest clones hold 4.3%. This sequence was found in a man in his 70s with acute or convalescent COVID-19. Sequencing used peripheral blood. This chain connects TRBV7-8 to TRBJ2-6; the match to TRBD2 covers 9 bases. The CDR3 DNA is TGTGCCAGCAGCTTCTCTAGCGGGGTCTCTGGGGCCAACGTCCTGACTTTC. Amino acid sequence: CASSFSSGVSGANVLTF.